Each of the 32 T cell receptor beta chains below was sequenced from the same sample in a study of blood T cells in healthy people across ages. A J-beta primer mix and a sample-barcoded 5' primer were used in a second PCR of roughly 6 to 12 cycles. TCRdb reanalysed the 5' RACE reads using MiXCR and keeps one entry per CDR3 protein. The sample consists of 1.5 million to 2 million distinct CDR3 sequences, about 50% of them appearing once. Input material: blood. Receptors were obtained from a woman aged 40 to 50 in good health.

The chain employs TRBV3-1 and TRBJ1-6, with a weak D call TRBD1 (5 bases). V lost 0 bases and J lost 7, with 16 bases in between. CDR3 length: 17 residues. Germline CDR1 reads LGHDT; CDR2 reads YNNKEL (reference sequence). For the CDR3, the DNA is TGTGCCAGCAGCCAAGACGTGGCCAGGGCCGGGAATTCACCCCTCCACTTT. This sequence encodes CASSQDVARAGNSPLHF.

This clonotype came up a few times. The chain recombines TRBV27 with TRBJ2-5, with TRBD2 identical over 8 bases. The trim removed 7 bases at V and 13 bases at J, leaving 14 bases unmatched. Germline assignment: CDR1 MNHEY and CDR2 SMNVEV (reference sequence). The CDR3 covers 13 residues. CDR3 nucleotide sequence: TGTGCCAGCAAGGCTAGCGGGCCCGCGGTCGCGTACTTC. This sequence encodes CASKASGPAVAYF.

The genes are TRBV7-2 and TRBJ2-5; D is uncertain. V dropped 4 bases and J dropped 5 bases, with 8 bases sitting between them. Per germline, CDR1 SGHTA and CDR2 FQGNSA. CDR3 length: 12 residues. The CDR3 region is CASSSRRETQYF. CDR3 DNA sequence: TGTGCCAGCAGCTCACGTAGGGAGACCCAGTACTTC.

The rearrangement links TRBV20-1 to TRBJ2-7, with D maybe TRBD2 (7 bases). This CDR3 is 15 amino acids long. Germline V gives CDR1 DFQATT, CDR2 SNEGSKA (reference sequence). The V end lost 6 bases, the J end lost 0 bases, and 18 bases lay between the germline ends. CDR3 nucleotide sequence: TGCAGTGCGGGGCGGGGGCCGCCCCGCTCCTACGAGCAGTACTTC. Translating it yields CSAGRGPPRSYEQYF.

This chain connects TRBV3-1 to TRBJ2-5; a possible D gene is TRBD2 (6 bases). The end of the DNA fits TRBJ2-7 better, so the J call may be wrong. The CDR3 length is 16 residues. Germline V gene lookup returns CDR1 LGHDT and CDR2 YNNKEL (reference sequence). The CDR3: CASSQDNSGVVYEQYF. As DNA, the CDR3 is TGTGCCAGCAGCCAAGATAATAGCGGCGTTGTGTACGAGCAGTACTTC.

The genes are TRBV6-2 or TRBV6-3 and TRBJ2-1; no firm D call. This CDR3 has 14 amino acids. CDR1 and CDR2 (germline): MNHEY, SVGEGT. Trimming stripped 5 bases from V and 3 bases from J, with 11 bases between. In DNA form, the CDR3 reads TGTGCCAGCAGTACGGAAAGGAGCTACAATGAGCAGTTCTTC. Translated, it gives CASSTERSYNEQFF.

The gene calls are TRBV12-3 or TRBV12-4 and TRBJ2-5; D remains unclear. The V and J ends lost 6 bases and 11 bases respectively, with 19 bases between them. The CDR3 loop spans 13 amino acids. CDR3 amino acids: CASSRAEGQEQYF. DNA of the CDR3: TGTGCCAGCAGCCGGGCAGAAGGCCAGGAGCAGTACTTC.

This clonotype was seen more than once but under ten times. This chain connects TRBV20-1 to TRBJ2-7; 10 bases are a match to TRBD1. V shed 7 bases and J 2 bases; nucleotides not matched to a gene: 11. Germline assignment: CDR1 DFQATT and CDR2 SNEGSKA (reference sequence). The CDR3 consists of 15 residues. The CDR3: CSVETDRGPTYEQYF. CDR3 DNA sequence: TGCAGTGTGGAGACCGACAGGGGGCCCACCTACGAGCAGTACTTC.

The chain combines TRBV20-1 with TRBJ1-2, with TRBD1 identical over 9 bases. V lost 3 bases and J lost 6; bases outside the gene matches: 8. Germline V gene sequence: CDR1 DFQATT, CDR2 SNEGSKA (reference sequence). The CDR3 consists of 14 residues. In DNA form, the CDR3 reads TGCAGTGCTAGCCGGGGGGACAGGGTCGATGGCTACACCTTC. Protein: CSASRGDRVDGYTF.

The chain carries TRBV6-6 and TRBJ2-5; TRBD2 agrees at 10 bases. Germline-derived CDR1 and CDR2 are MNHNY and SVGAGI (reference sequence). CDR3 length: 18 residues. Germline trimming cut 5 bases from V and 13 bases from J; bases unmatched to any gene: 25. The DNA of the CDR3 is TGTGCCAGCAGTGTAGCTAGCGGGGGAGACCTAAAGGGCAATGAGCGGTACTTC. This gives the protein CASSVASGGDLKGNERYF.

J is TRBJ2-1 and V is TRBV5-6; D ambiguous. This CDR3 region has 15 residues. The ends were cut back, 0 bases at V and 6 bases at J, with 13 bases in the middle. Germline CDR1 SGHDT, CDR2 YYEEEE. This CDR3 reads CASSLEGYFINEQFF. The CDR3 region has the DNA TGTGCCAGCAGCTTGGAGGGTTATTTTATCAATGAGCAGTTCTTC. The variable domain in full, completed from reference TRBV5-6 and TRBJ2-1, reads DAGVTQSPTHLIKTRGQQVTLRCSPKSGHDTVSWYQQALGQGPQFIFQYYEEEERQRGNFPDRFSGHQFPNYSSELNVNALLLGDSALYLCASSLEGYFINEQFFGPGTRLTVL.

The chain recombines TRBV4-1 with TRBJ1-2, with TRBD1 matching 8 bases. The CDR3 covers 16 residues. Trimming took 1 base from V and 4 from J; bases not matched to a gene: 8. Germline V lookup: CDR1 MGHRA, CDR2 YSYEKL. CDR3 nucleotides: TGCGCCAGCAGCCAAGCTTCCGGACAGGGCTTCTATGGCTACACCTTC. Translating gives CASSQASGQGFYGYTF.

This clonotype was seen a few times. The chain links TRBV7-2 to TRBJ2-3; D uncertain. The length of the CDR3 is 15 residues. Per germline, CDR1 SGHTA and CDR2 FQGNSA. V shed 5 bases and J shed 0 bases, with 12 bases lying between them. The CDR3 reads CASSGSWTSTDTQYF. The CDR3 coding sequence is TGTGCCAGCAGCGGTAGTTGGACGAGCACAGATACGCAGTATTTT.

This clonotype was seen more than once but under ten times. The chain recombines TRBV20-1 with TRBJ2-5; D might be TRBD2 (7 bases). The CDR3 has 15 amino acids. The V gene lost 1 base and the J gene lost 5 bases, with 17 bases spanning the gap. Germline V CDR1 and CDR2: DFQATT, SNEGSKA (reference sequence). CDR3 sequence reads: CSARAVSGGYETQYF. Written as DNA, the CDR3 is TGCAGTGCTAGAGCTGTGTCGGGGGGCTACGAGACCCAGTACTTC.

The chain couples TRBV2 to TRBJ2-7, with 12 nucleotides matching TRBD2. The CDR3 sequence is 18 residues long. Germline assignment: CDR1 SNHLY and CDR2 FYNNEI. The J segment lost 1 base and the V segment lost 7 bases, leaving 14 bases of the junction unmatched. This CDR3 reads CASIIRTSGAHPSYEQYF. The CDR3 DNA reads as TGTGCCAGCATCATTAGGACTAGCGGGGCCCACCCTTCCTACGAGCAGTACTTC.

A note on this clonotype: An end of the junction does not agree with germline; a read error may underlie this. CDR3 bases: TGTGCCGGCAGCCTACGCCGGACAGGTACGGGAGAGACCCAGTACTTC. Translating it yields CAGSLRRTGTGETQYF. The J gene is TRBJ2-5, the V gene TRBV7-2, with 7 bases aligning to TRBD1. CDR3 size: 16 residues. Germline CDR1 is SGHTA and CDR2 is FQGNSA.

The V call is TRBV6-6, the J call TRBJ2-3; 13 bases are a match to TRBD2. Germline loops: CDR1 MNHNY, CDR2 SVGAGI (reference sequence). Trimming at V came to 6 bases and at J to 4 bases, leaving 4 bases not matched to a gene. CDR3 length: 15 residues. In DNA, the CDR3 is TGTGCCAGCAGCCCGACTAGCGGGAGGTCAGATACGCAGTATTTT. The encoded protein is CASSPTSGRSDTQYF.

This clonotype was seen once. In DNA, the CDR3 is TGTGCCAGCAGTTACTCTGGCTTCTCGCACCAAGAGACCCAGTACTTC. Encoded protein: CASSYSGFSHQETQYF. This sequence joins TRBV6-2 or TRBV6-3 and TRBJ2-5; D call uncertain. V lost 0 bases and J lost 0, with 11 bases in between. The germline V gene encodes CDR1 MNHEY and CDR2 SVGEGT. The CDR3 is 16 amino acids.

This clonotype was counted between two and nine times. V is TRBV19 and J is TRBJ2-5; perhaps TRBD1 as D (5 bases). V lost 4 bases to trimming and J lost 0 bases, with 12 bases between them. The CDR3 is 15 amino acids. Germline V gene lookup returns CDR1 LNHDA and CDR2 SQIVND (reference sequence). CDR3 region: CASSKRTPNQETQYF. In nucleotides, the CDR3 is TGTGCCAGTAGTAAAAGGACACCTAACCAAGAGACCCAGTACTTC.

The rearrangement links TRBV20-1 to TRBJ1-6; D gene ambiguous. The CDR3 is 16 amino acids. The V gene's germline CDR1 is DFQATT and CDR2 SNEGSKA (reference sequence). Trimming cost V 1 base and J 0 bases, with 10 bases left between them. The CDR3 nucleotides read TGCAGTGCTAGAGGGTCCTTAAGCTCCTATAATTCACCCCTCCACTTT. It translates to CSARGSLSSYNSPLHF.

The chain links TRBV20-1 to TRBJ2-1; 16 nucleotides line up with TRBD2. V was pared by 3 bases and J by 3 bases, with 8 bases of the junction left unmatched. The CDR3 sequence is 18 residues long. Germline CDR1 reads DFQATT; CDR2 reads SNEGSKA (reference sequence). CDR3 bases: TGCAGTGCTAGCGGGACTAGCGGGGGGGAAGGGCTCTACAATGAGCAGTTCTTC. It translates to CSASGTSGGEGLYNEQFF.

The CDR3 here is CSAETGTGLRYGYTF. The CDR3 coding sequence is TGCAGCGCAGAGACAGGGACGGGGCTTAGGTATGGCTACACCTTC. The chain carries TRBV29-1 and TRBJ1-2; 7 bases map to TRBD1. This CDR3 is built from 15 residues. V gave up 7 bases and J gave up 5 bases; unmatched junction bases: 16. The germline V gene has CDR1 SQVTM and CDR2 ANQGSEA.

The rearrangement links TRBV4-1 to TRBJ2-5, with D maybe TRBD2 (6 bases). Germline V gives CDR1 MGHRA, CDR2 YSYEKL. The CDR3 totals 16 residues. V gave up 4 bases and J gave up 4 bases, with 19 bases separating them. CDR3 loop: CASSPGVSGVVETQYF. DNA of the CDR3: TGCGCCAGCAGCCCCGGGGTGTCGGGGGTAGTAGAGACCCAGTACTTC.

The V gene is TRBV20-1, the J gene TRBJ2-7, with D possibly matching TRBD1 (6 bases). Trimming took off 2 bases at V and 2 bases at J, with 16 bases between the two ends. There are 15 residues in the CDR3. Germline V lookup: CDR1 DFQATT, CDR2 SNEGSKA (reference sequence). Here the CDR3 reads CSARSQTGWAYEQYF. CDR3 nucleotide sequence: TGCAGTGCTAGAAGTCAGACAGGCTGGGCCTACGAGCAGTACTTC.

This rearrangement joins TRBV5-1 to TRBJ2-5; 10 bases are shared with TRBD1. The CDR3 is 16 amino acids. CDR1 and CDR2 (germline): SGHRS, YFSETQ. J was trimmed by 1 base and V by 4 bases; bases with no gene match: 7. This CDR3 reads CASSPRDRGSQETQYF. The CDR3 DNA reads TGCGCCAGCAGCCCCCGGGACAGGGGTTCCCAAGAGACCCAGTACTTC.

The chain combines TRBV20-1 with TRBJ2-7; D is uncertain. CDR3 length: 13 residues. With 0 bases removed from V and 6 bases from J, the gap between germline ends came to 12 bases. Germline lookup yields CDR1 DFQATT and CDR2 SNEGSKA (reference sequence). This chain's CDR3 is CSARDFKVGEQYF. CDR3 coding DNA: TGCAGTGCTAGAGATTTTAAAGTGGGCGAGCAGTACTTC.

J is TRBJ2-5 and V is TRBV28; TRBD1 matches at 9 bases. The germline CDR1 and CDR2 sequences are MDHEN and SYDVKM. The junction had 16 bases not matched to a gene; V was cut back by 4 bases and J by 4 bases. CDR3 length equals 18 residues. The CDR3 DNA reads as TGTGCCAGCAGTTCCCTGCTCCTTTGGACAGGGGCGGGAGAGACCCAGTACTTC. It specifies CASSSLLLWTGAGETQYF.

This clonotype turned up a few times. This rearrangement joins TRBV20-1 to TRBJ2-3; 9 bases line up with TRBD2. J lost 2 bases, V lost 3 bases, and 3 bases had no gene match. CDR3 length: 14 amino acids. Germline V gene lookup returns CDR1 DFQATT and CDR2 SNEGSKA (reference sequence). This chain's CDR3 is CSARERGVTDTQYF. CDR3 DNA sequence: TGCAGTGCTAGGGAGCGGGGGGTCACAGATACGCAGTATTTT.

The CDR3 DNA is TGTGCCAGCAGCTTAGTTATGGGACTTCTAAACTATGGCTACACCTTC. Amino acids: CASSLVMGLLNYGYTF. The J gene is TRBJ1-2, the V gene TRBV7-9; a weak D match, TRBD1 (5 bases). Germline V gene sequence: CDR1 SEHNR, CDR2 FQNEAQ (reference sequence). V lost 1 base and J 2 bases, leaving 14 bases between the germline ends. CDR3 size: 16 residues.

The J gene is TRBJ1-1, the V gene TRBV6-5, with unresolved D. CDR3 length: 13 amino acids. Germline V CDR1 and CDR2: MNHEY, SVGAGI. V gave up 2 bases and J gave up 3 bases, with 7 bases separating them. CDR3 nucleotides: TGTGCCAGCAGTTACGCGCAGGACACTGAAGCTTTCTTT. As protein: CASSYAQDTEAFF.

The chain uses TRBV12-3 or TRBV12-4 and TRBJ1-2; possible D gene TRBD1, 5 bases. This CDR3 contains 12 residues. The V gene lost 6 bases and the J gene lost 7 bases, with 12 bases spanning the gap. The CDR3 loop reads CASSGGIGGYTF. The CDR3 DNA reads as TGTGCCAGCAGCGGGGGGATAGGTGGCTACACCTTC.

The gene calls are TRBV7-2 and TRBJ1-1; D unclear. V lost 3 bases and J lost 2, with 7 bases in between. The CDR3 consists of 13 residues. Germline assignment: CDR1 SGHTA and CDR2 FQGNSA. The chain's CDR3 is CASSFRINTEAFF. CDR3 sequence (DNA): TGTGCCAGCAGCTTCCGGATTAACACTGAAGCTTTCTTT.